Given below is one TCR beta chain in context. The antigen this receptor binds is unknown. No base-level quality is on record; no much larger clone is a single base apart. From cysteine to phenylalanine, the CDR3 is 16 amino acids long. Just the 48-base CDR3 DNA is kept, in frame starting at base 1. Via the germline V gene (reference sequence), CDR1 is MNHNY and CDR2 SVGAGI. The trim is 0 bases for V and 6 bases for J, with a gap of 16 bases between the germline ends. The entry originates in a study of beta chain features in type 1 diabetes (dated by TCRdb to about 2018). Regarding the complete study: Mean age, gender distribution, total cell number and subset yield did not differ between patients and healthy donors. A total of around 100 million sorted cells were examined across all samples, and RNA yield correlated strongly with the number of cells per subset. The study compared TCRB repertoires of sorted circulating CD4+ T cell subsets between recently diagnosed type 1 diabetes patients and matched healthy donors. Whereas all 28 donors provided naive and central memory subsets, regulatory and stem cell-like memory subsets were isolated from just 8 patients and about 8 healthy donors.

Each donor gave one peripheral blood draw, averaging around 0.11 L, which was collected into heparinised tubes. A BD FACSAria II was used to sort naive, central memory, regulatory and stem cell-like memory CD4+ T cells with a panel that included CD45RO, CCR7, CD25, CD127, CD95 and CD27. Every sorted population had a purity above 95%. PBMCs were isolated right away by Lymphoprep density gradient centrifugation and were stained directly, without culture. So that batch effects would be minimized, each experiment stained and sorted samples in pairs, pairing one healthy donor with one patient. The entire amount of isolated RNA was reverse transcribed using the High Capacity cDNA Reverse Transcription Kit, so the sequenced TCRB transcripts were expressed ones. Deep immunoSEQ sequencing was applied to naive, central memory and regulatory T cell samples, giving an average of around 4 million total reads per sample. Sorted cells were lysed in RLT buffer and RNA was extracted with DNase-treated RNeasy Micro or Mini kits, depending on cell number. To prevent cross-contamination, each cell subset was processed individually, whereas patient and healthy donor samples were processed jointly. The immunoSEQ multiplex PCR was used to amplify TCRB sequences from cDNA, yielding 87-bp fragments that span the CDR3 region. Sequencing of the amplicons was performed on the Illumina HiSeq platform. From the authors' description of their analysis: Synthetic template baselines were used to correct PCR bias computationally, reads within Hamming distance 2 were collapsed, and singletons that could not be merged were discarded. Reads were aligned against IMGT so that V, D and J genes, CDR3 length and insertions or deletions at six rearrangement sites could be assigned. Within each subset, clonotype counts were normalized to sorted cell number, after which true diversity and Gini coefficients were computed with the tcR R package. The overlap coefficient, calculated on TCRB nucleotide sequences, was used to quantify repertoire sharing. TCRdb re-hosts the immuneACCESS table, in-frame sequences only. Its copies lack some clones; in the studies checked, an unresolved V gene accounts for under half of them, and the cause for the rest is not known. The V and J calls and clone size are taken from that table; D and trimming were inferred from the DNA. For this sample there are about 45,000 clones; approximately 68% appear just once. The ten largest make up about 2% of the sample.

Overall study results and their limits: Patients with type 1 diabetes made fewer insertions and deleted more nucleotides at VDJ recombination sites, implying thymic rearrangement abnormalities. Only small numbers of individuals were included in the HLA sub-analyses, which left unresolved whether HLA type had any influence on TCRB rearrangement. In all four CD4+ subsets, TCRB CDR3 length was moderately but significantly shorter in type 1 diabetes patients. Because cDNA was sequenced instead of genomic DNA, highly expressing activated cells could be over-represented, though the groups showed no difference in activation or CD3 levels. Naive, central memory and regulatory TCRB repertoires appeared more similar among patients than among healthy donors. PCR might favor shorter templates, but patient and control samples were amplified and corrected together, so any skew would affect both groups equally.

This sequence was found in a woman aged 18-29 years with type 1 diabetes. The V and J segments used are TRBV6-6 and TRBJ2-3; the D gene is perhaps TRBD1, on 5 matching bases. Specimen: Tregs from blood. Interpreted using the paper, the cell subset or site label stands for: regulatory CD4+ T cells. This receptor carries the CDR3 CASSYSGATMHDTQYF. The nucleotide sequence is given as TGTGCCAGCAGTTACTCTGGGGCCACTATGCACGATACGCAGTATTTT.